This T cell receptor (beta chain) is drawn from a study of blood T cell repertoires in COVID-19. Turning to the study itself: The cDNA or gDNA used as material had been derived from T cells, B-cell-depleted T cells, or PBMCs.

Original handling: The authors estimated nucleated cell counts from reference gene primer amplification. Here immunoSEQ multiplex PCR was the method, and the copy in TCRdb shows in-frame clones only, minus some. The V and J calls and the clone size are those of that table, but D and trimming were determined from the DNA. The sample yields 80,000 to 95,000 clones, approximately 90% seen once. CDR3 length: 17 amino acids. V lost 6 bases and J lost 9; bases outside the gene matches: 18. CDR1 and CDR2 from the germline V gene are SGHRS and YFSETQ. The sequencing sample was made of peripheral blood. This sequence was found in a human donor with active COVID-19. The donor label of this sample is uncertain. The gene calls are TRBV5-1 and TRBJ2-1, with 10 bases identical to TRBD2. For the CDR3, the DNA is TGCGCCAGCACGCGCATCGGGGCAGCGGGGGGGCAGGTTGAGCAGTTCTTC. Residues: CASTRIGAAGGQVEQFF.